Listed here are 14 T cell receptor beta chains from one sample, sequenced in a study of cytomegalovirus exposure and HLA in healthy donors. The PCR used 60 Vbeta and 13 Jbeta primers. Assay used: immunoSEQ multiplex PCR; TCRdb lists only in-frame clones, some missing. Found here are about 30,000 clones, approximately 90% of them singletons; the top ten hold around 3%. The sample was PBMCs. These receptors were collected from a boy aged 10-17 years in good health and CMV-seronegative.

The gene calls are TRBV7-2 and TRBJ2-5; D remains unclear. The CDR3 has 13 residues. CDR1 is SGHTA, CDR2 FQGNSA, per germline. V dropped 2 bases and J dropped 1 base, with 5 bases sitting between them. The DNA of the CDR3 is TGTGCCAGCAGCTTACGGGTCCAAGAGACCCAGTACTTC. Translating it yields CASSLRVQETQYF.

This chain links TRBV28 with TRBJ1-4; 7 positions agree with TRBD1. The CDR3 loop spans 15 amino acids. Losses at the gene ends were 5 bases for V and 5 bases for J; bases not matched to a gene: 8. Germline CDR1 reads MDHEN; CDR2 reads SYDVKM. The CDR3 bases are TGTGCCAGCAGTCCCCTTGGGACAGAGAATGAAAAACTGTTTTTT. The encoded protein is CASSPLGTENEKLFF.

The CDR3 DNA reads as TGTGCTACGAAGGGGGCGCGCTATGGCTACACCTTC. As protein: CATKGARYGYTF. The chain is built from TRBV2 and TRBJ1-2, with 7 bases aligning to TRBD1. The CDR3 has 12 residues. CDR1 is SNHLY, CDR2 FYNNEI, per germline. The full variable domain, in which reference TRBV2 and TRBJ1-2 provide the parts outside the CDR3, is EPEVTQTPSHQVTQMGQEVILRCVPISNHLYFYWYRQILGQKVEFLVSFYNNEISEKSEIFDDQFSVERPDGSNFTLKIRSTKLEDSAMYFCATKGARYGYTFGSGTRLTVV.

This chain uses TRBV14 with TRBJ1-2; D possibly corresponds to TRBD1 (6 bases). The CDR3 is made up of 16 amino acids. CDR1 is SGHDN, CDR2 FVKESK, per germline. V was cut by 4 bases and J by 4 bases, with 19 bases left in between. For the CDR3, the DNA is TGTGCCAGCAGCCTGGGGTCTGCCGGGACATCCTATGGCTACACCTTC. Translated: CASSLGSAGTSYGYTF. The variable domain in full, completed from reference TRBV14 and TRBJ1-2, reads EAGVTQFPSHSVIEKGQTVTLRCDPISGHDNLYWYRRVMGKEIKFLLHFVKESKQDESGMPNNRFLAERTGGTYSTLKVQPAELEDSGVYFCASSLGSAGTSYGYTFGSGTRLTVV.

The chain couples TRBV6-6 to TRBJ2-7, with D perhaps TRBD1 (6 bases). Germline CDR1 reads MNHNY; CDR2 reads SVGAGI (reference sequence). This CDR3 is built from 14 residues. Trimming shortened V by 7 bases and J by 1 base, and 14 bases separated the two germline ends. This CDR3 reads CASTPARGSYEQYF. CDR3 nucleotide sequence: TGTGCCAGCACCCCTGCGAGGGGGTCCTACGAGCAGTACTTC.

The chain is built from TRBV7-2 and TRBJ1-2, with D possibly being TRBD1 (5 bases). Trimming shortened V by 5 bases and J by 0 bases, and 13 bases separated the two germline ends. The CDR3 runs 15 residues. The germline V gene has CDR1 SGHTA and CDR2 FQGNSA. The CDR3 reads CASSPRVGTNYGYTF. The CDR3 DNA reads TGTGCCAGCAGCCCCAGGGTGGGGACTAACTATGGCTACACCTTC. The whole variable domain, filled in from reference TRBV7-2 and TRBJ1-2, reads GAGVSQSPSNKVTEKGKDVELRCDPISGHTALYWYRQSLGQGLEFLIYFQGNSAPDKSGLPSDRFSAERTGGSVSTLTIQRTQQEDSAVYLCASSPRVGTNYGYTFGSGTRLTVV.

The chain employs TRBV19 and TRBJ1-2; 8 nucleotides line up with TRBD1. V lost 1 base and J lost 6; bases outside the gene matches: 7. This CDR3 has 15 residues. Germline V gene lookup returns CDR1 LNHDA and CDR2 SQIVND (reference sequence). For the CDR3, the DNA is TGTGCCAGTAGTATAGTCGGACAGGGATTCGATGGCTACACCTTC. Residues: CASSIVGQGFDGYTF. Combining the CDR3 with reference TRBV19 and TRBJ1-2 gives the whole variable domain DGGITQSPKYLFRKEGQNVTLSCEQNLNHDAMYWYRQDPGQGLRLIYYSQIVNDFQKGDIAEGYSVSREKKESFPLTVTSAQKNPTAFYLCASSIVGQGFDGYTFGSGTRLTVV.

The rearrangement uses TRBV6-4 and TRBJ2-3, with 8 bases fitting TRBD2. Trimming cost V 0 bases and J 1 base; bases outside gene matches: 0. This CDR3 region has 15 residues. Per germline, CDR1 MRHNA and CDR2 SNTAGT. In nucleotides, the CDR3 is TGTGCCAGCAGTGACTCGCGGGGGGGCACAGATACGCAGTATTTT. Amino acid sequence: CASSDSRGGTDTQYF.

V and J are TRBV7-9 and TRBJ2-1; TRBD2 matches 7 bases. The CDR3 runs to 16 residues. The J segment lost 4 bases and the V segment lost 6 bases, leaving 12 bases of the junction unmatched. CDR1 and CDR2 from the germline V gene are SEHNR and FQNEAQ (reference sequence). The CDR3 here is CASRPQPGLKYNEQFF. The CDR3 DNA sequence: TGTGCCAGCAGACCACAACCGGGACTAAAGTACAATGAGCAGTTCTTC.

Points on this clone: Other DNA sequences of this sample code for an identical CDR3. The V and J genes are TRBV10-3 and TRBJ1-5; tentative D call: TRBD1 (6 bases). The CDR3 loop spans 14 amino acids. The V and J ends lost 0 bases and 7 bases respectively, with 10 bases between them. Looked up from germline, CDR1 is ENHRY and CDR2 is SYGVKD. CDR3 in DNA: TGTGCCATCAGTGAGTCGGGGGGGGCACAGCCCCAGCATTTT. As protein: CAISESGGAQPQHF.

The V and J genes are TRBV7-3 and TRBJ2-5, with TRBD1 identical over 10 bases. With V trimmed by 6 bases and J by 2 bases, 6 bases remained unmatched. The CDR3 runs 15 residues. CDR1 and CDR2 (germline): SGHTA, FQGTGA. Written as DNA, the CDR3 is TGTGCCAGCAGTTGGACAGGGGGTGATCAAGAGACCCAGTACTTC. Amino acid sequence: CASSWTGGDQETQYF. Based on the CDR3 plus reference TRBV7-3 and TRBJ2-5, the full variable domain is GAGVSQTPSNKVTEKGKYVELRCDPISGHTALYWYRQSLGQGPEFLIYFQGTGAADDSGLPNDRFFAVRPEGSVSTLKIQRTERGDSAVYLCASSWTGGDQETQYFGPGTRLLVL.

V and J are TRBV7-8 and TRBJ1-1; a weak D match, TRBD1 (5 bases). Germline V gene lookup returns CDR1 SGHVS and CDR2 FQNEAQ. The V gene lost 5 bases and the J gene lost 5 bases, with 12 bases spanning the gap. The CDR3 has 13 amino acids. CDR3 in amino acids: CASSRRVQTEAFF. The CDR3 DNA sequence: TGTGCCAGCAGCCGCAGGGTTCAAACTGAAGCTTTCTTT.

J is TRBJ2-3 and V is TRBV6-5; 10 bases fit TRBD1. V trimming: 2 bases; J trimming: 3 bases; junction bases outside the gene matches: 2. This CDR3 contains 15 residues. CDR1 is MNHEY and CDR2 is SVGAGI in the germline V gene. The CDR3, as DNA: TGTGCCAGCAGTTACGCGGACAGGGGGACAGATACGCAGTATTTT. Translation gives CASSYADRGTDTQYF.

This chain uses TRBV5-4 with TRBJ1-3; D is ambiguous. The V end was cut by 0 bases, the J end by 0 bases, with 10 bases between. Germline-derived CDR1 and CDR2 are SGHNT and YYREEE (reference sequence). The CDR3 covers 16 residues. The CDR3 DNA reads as TGTGCCAGCAGCTTGGGGCCAGGCAACTCTGGAAACACCATATATTTT. As protein: CASSLGPGNSGNTIYF.